The 31 T cell receptor beta chains reported below all come from one sample, sequenced in a study of T-cell memory formation after mild COVID-19 (dated by TCRdb to the early 2020s). The library was generated by 5' RACE. The reads were generated on an Illumina NovaSeq 6000. TCRdb reran the public reads through fastp at Q25 and MiXCR, keeping productive beta chains. Every CDR3 protein is listed once, alongside the most common genes and DNA of its rows. Recorded for this sample are 200,000 to 300,000 distinct CDR3 sequences; 15% of them occurred a single time. Of the sample, approximately 2.1% is held by the ten largest clones. The specimen sequenced was PBMCs or a T cell subset sorted from them (not recorded which). Receptors originate from an adult woman who had mild COVID-19 (a few samples of this study predate the infection). The sample titles of this study are shuffled in the database, so cell type and time point are left out; the donor was told from shared clones.

This clonotype was recorded a few times. This sequence joins TRBV6-5 and TRBJ1-2; TRBD1 agrees at 8 bases. Germline loops: CDR1 MNHEY, CDR2 SVGAGI. The J segment lost 7 bases and the V segment lost 5 bases, leaving 6 bases of the junction unmatched. The CDR3 is 13 amino acids. CDR3 residues: CASSPRGRFGYTF. The CDR3 DNA reads as TGTGCCAGCAGTCCCAGGGGGCGGTTTGGCTACACCTTC.

This clonotype has more than one count but fewer than ten. The V call is TRBV6-1, the J call TRBJ2-5, with D perhaps matching TRBD1 (5 bases). This CDR3 is built from 15 residues. Between the trimmed V and J ends, which lost 1 base and 1 base, there was a span of 10 bases. The V gene's germline CDR1 is MNHNS and CDR2 SASEGT. The CDR3: CASSEGGRAQETQYF. CDR3 DNA: TGTGCCAGCAGTGAAGGGGGCAGGGCCCAAGAGACCCAGTACTTC.

The V gene is TRBV6-5, the J gene TRBJ2-7; 10 bases align to TRBD1. The V segment lost 7 bases and the J segment 5 bases; nucleotides outside the gene matches: 5. CDR3 length equals 13 residues. Germline values: CDR1 MNHEY, CDR2 SVGAGI. In nucleotides, the CDR3 is TGTGCCAGCACAAGGGACAGGGGCCACGAGCAGTACTTC. This sequence encodes CASTRDRGHEQYF.

This clonotype was picked up a small number of times. This rearrangement joins TRBV12-3 or TRBV12-4 to TRBJ1-5; 9 bases agree with TRBD1. This CDR3 comprises 14 residues. V trimming: 5 bases; J trimming: 5 bases; junction bases outside the gene matches: 4. The CDR3 nucleotides are TGTGCCAGCAGTCAGACAGGGGGGTATCAGCCCCAGCATTTT. Translated: CASSQTGGYQPQHF.

V and J are TRBV24-1 and TRBJ2-2; possible D gene TRBD2, 6 bases. V was trimmed by 9 bases and J by 0 bases, leaving 10 bases between them. The germline V gene has CDR1 KGHDR and CDR2 SFDVKD. The CDR3 has 14 residues. CDR3 protein: CATQAGTNTGELFF. As DNA, the CDR3 is TGTGCCACCCAAGCGGGCACGAACACCGGGGAGCTGTTTTTT.

This clonotype was picked up many times. V gene TRBV14 combines with J gene TRBJ2-1, with D perhaps TRBD2 (5 bases). The CDR3 extends over 15 amino acids. Germline values: CDR1 SGHDN, CDR2 FVKESK. V was cut by 2 bases and J by 3 bases, with 11 bases left in between. The CDR3 spells CASSQRGSSYNEQFF. As DNA, the CDR3 is TGTGCCAGCAGCCAACGAGGGTCCAGCTACAATGAGCAGTTCTTC.

This clonotype was seen a single time. The chain carries TRBV2 and TRBJ2-1; 10 nucleotides align to TRBD2. The germline V gene encodes CDR1 SNHLY and CDR2 FYNNEI. This CDR3 contains 13 residues. V shed 8 bases, J shed 8 bases, and the junction held 6 bases outside the gene matches. CDR3 sequence: CASEAGGRHEQFF. For the CDR3, the DNA is TGTGCCAGCGAAGCGGGAGGGCGGCATGAGCAGTTCTTC.

V gene TRBV6-5 combines with J gene TRBJ2-7; D possibly matches TRBD1 or TRBD2 (5 bases each). Germline V gene sequence: CDR1 MNHEY, CDR2 SVGAGI. Trimming took off 8 bases at V and 2 bases at J, with 13 bases between the two ends. The length of the CDR3 is 13 residues. The CDR3, as DNA: TGTGCCAGCCACTCTCGGGGACCCTACGAGCAGTACTTC. Protein: CASHSRGPYEQYF.

This clonotype was found a few times. The chain has TRBV10-3 and TRBJ1-2, with D tentatively TRBD1 (6 bases). Germline V lookup: CDR1 ENHRY, CDR2 SYGVKD. The CDR3 loop spans 14 amino acids. Deletions cut 10 bases from V and 0 bases from J, with 15 bases between. CDR3 amino acids: CATGTRRTNYGYTF. The CDR3 nucleotides are TGTGCCACCGGGACAAGACGAACTAACTATGGCTACACCTTC.

This chain connects TRBV29-1 to TRBJ1-2; tentative D call: TRBD1 (5 bases). V shed 6 bases and J shed 3 bases, with 14 bases lying between them. This CDR3 comprises 13 residues. Germline-derived CDR1 and CDR2 are SQVTM and ANQGSEA. The CDR3 DNA reads as TGCAGCGTAATGACGGGGCTTTACTATGGCTACACCTTC. Its protein product is CSVMTGLYYGYTF.

In its sample, this clonotype was seen many times. J is TRBJ2-3 and V is TRBV7-9; D not resolved. Germline CDR1 is SEHNR and CDR2 is FQNEAQ (reference sequence). This CDR3 region has 13 residues. The ends were cut back, 1 base at V and 2 bases at J, with 4 bases in the middle. Here the CDR3 DNA reads TGTGCCAGCAGCTTAGGTGTCACAGATACGCAGTATTTT. Protein: CASSLGVTDTQYF.

The gene calls are TRBV7-2 and TRBJ1-5; D is perhaps TRBD1 (5 bases). The CDR3 length is 15 residues. The germline gives CDR1 SGHTA, CDR2 FQGNSA. V was pared by 5 bases and J by 1 base, with 12 bases between. CDR3 bases: TGTGCCAGCAGCCTTGACGGGGGAAGCAATCAGCCCCAGCATTTT. This encodes CASSLDGGSNQPQHF.

A few counts support this clonotype. The rearrangement uses TRBV29-1 and TRBJ1-2; weak D call: TRBD1 (5 bases). Germline CDR1 and CDR2: SQVTM and ANQGSEA. Trimming removed 2 bases from V and 8 bases from J, with 18 bases in between. The CDR3 extends over 14 amino acids. Written as DNA, the CDR3 is TGCAGCGTTGAAAGGCAACCGGGGCCGGGGGGCTACACCTTC. It specifies CSVERQPGPGGYTF.

The chain recombines TRBV11-2 with TRBJ2-2; D may be TRBD2 (5 bases). V was shortened by 4 bases and J by 4 bases, with 19 bases between the two germline ends. Germline CDR1 and CDR2: SGHAT and FQNNGV. The CDR3 is 17 amino acids. The CDR3 reads CASSSLGTRSRTGELFF. The CDR3 coding sequence is TGTGCCAGCAGCTCCTTAGGAACTAGAAGCCGCACCGGGGAGCTGTTTTTT.

This chain links TRBV28 with TRBJ1-2; 7 nucleotides align to TRBD1. The J segment lost 7 bases and the V segment lost 6 bases, leaving 23 bases of the junction unmatched. From germline, CDR1 is MDHEN and CDR2 SYDVKM. This CDR3 has 18 amino acids. CDR3 DNA: TGTGCCAGCAGCTCTTTCCAGGGGAGGACAGGTGGGGGAGTTGGCTACACCTTC. Its protein product is CASSSFQGRTGGGVGYTF.

In this sample, this clonotype turned up many times. The V gene is TRBV12-3 or TRBV12-4, the J gene TRBJ1-3; TRBD1 might be the D (6 bases). The CDR3 length is 16 residues. Deletions cut 7 bases from V and 0 bases from J, with 16 bases between. DNA of the CDR3: TGTGCCAGCAAAAACAGGGAAACCTACTCTGGAAACACCATATATTTT. Its protein product is CASKNRETYSGNTIYF.

This clonotype was counted only a few times. The chain links TRBV19 to TRBJ1-2; D gene unclear. The V gene lost 0 bases and the J gene lost 1 base, with 9 bases spanning the gap. The V gene's germline CDR1 is LNHDA and CDR2 SQIVND (reference sequence). This CDR3 region has 15 residues. Here the CDR3 DNA reads TGTGCCAGTAGTATAGATGCGACACGTAACTATGGCTACACCTTC. It codes for CASSIDATRNYGYTF. Based on the CDR3 plus reference TRBV19 and TRBJ1-2, the full variable domain is DGGITQSPKYLFRKEGQNVTLSCEQNLNHDAMYWYRQDPGQGLRLIYYSQIVNDFQKGDIAEGYSVSREKKESFPLTVTSAQKNPTAFYLCASSIDATRNYGYTFGSGTRLTVV.

V gene TRBV2 combines with J gene TRBJ2-3; TRBD1 agrees at 8 bases. Trimming took 6 bases from V and 4 from J; bases not matched to a gene: 9. CDR1 is SNHLY, CDR2 FYNNEI, per germline. The CDR3 has 15 residues. CDR3 DNA sequence: TGTGCCAGCAGCGCTGGACAGGGCCAAGCAGATACGCAGTATTTT. Protein product: CASSAGQGQADTQYF.

The CDR3 DNA reads TGCAGTCTGACTGGTGGGGTAGGCCGGATCGGGGGGACCCAGTACTTC. It yields the protein CSLTGGVGRIGGTQYF. J is TRBJ2-5 and V is TRBV20-1; possibly TRBD2 for D (6 bases). This CDR3 is built from 16 residues. The ends were cut back, 8 bases at V and 7 bases at J, with 29 bases in the middle. Germline V lookup: CDR1 DFQATT, CDR2 SNEGSKA (reference sequence).

The chain employs TRBV2 and TRBJ1-2; no clear D gene. This CDR3 has 13 residues. V shed 2 bases and J shed 3 bases, with 7 bases lying between them. CDR1 is SNHLY and CDR2 is FYNNEI in the germline V gene. The CDR3 DNA is TGTGCCAGCAGTGAACGGGAAGACTATGGCTACACCTTC. The encoded protein is CASSEREDYGYTF.

The chain joins TRBV6-5 to TRBJ2-5; 9 bases line up with TRBD2. V was pared by 5 bases and J by 4 bases, with 8 bases of the junction left unmatched. The length of the CDR3 is 15 residues. Germline CDR1 reads MNHEY; CDR2 reads SVGAGI. The CDR3 coding sequence is TGTGCCAGCAGTGGCGGGAGGGGCCAGGGAGAGACCCAGTACTTC. It translates to CASSGGRGQGETQYF.

The chain combines TRBV7-9 with TRBJ2-1; 9 bases match TRBD2. With 4 bases clipped from V and 6 bases from J, the junction kept 7 bases outside the gene matches. This CDR3 contains 15 residues. CDR1 is SEHNR, CDR2 FQNEAQ, per germline (reference sequence). The CDR3, as DNA: TGTGCCAGCAGCTCGCTAGCGGGGCCGGGCAATGAGCAGTTCTTC. Translation gives CASSSLAGPGNEQFF.

This chain joins TRBV12-3 or TRBV12-4 and TRBJ2-5, with 7 bases aligning to TRBD2. J gave up 9 bases and V 0 bases, and 7 bases lay outside the gene matches. This CDR3 spans 14 amino acids. This CDR3 reads CASSLAGGIRAQYF. The CDR3 nucleotides read TGTGCCAGCAGTTTAGCCGGGGGGATCAGGGCCCAGTACTTC.

This clonotype was seen a handful of times. The chain uses TRBV4-1 and TRBJ2-3; the match to TRBD1 covers 8 bases. The ends lost 2 bases at V and 4 bases at J; junction bases unmatched: 5. The CDR3 spans 15 residues. Germline V gene data show CDR1 as MGHRA and CDR2 as YSYEKL. The CDR3 here is CASSQQGASSDTQYF. In DNA, the CDR3 is TGCGCCAGCAGCCAACAGGGGGCGAGTTCAGATACGCAGTATTTT.

There are a few counts of this clonotype. The rearrangement links TRBV7-9 to TRBJ2-1; TRBD1 matches at 7 bases. The germline V gene has CDR1 SEHNR and CDR2 FQNEAQ (reference sequence). The CDR3 loop spans 15 amino acids. The ends lost 4 bases at V and 8 bases at J; junction bases unmatched: 11. This chain's CDR3 is CASSSGTDPADEQFF. Here the CDR3 DNA reads TGTGCCAGCAGCTCGGGGACAGACCCAGCAGATGAGCAGTTCTTC.

The chain recombines TRBV12-3 or TRBV12-4 with TRBJ2-1; 8 nucleotides align to TRBD1. The junction had 2 bases not matched to a gene; V was cut back by 1 base and J by 6 bases. The CDR3 sequence is 14 residues long. The CDR3 bases are TGTGCCAGCAGTTTAGGACAGGGGATCAATGAGCAGTTCTTC. Its protein is CASSLGQGINEQFF.

This clonotype showed up just a few times. The chain uses TRBV10-2 and TRBJ1-1; D is perhaps TRBD1 (5 bases). With 4 bases removed from V and 5 bases from J, the gap between germline ends came to 11 bases. In germline, CDR1 is WSHSY, CDR2 SAAADI. The CDR3 sequence is 13 residues long. The CDR3 spells CASSGAGKTEAFF. The CDR3 DNA reads as TGCGCCAGCAGTGGGGCAGGGAAAACTGAAGCTTTCTTT.

DNA for the CDR3: TGTGCCAGCAGCACCTTGGGGTCGAACACTGAAGCTTTCTTT. It specifies CASSTLGSNTEAFF. The chain employs TRBV12-3 or TRBV12-4 and TRBJ1-1; no reliable D call. V lost 6 bases and J 1 base, leaving 12 bases between the germline ends. The CDR3 has 14 residues.

This chain links TRBV6-5 with TRBJ2-1; 7 bases are shared with TRBD2. Trimming took 6 bases from V and 5 from J; bases not matched to a gene: 16. Germline loops: CDR1 MNHEY, CDR2 SVGAGI. The CDR3 covers 17 residues. The CDR3 sequence is CASSSGVAGWSDNEQFF. The CDR3 DNA sequence: TGTGCCAGCAGCTCTGGGGTAGCGGGCTGGTCTGACAATGAGCAGTTCTTC.

The V call is TRBV5-1, the J call TRBJ2-5; no definite D call. Germline CDR1 is SGHRS and CDR2 is YFSETQ. Trimming removed 7 bases at V and 5 bases at J, with 6 bases between. The CDR3 is 10 amino acids. The CDR3 loop is CASLHETQYF. CDR3 DNA sequence: TGCGCCAGCCTCCACGAGACCCAGTACTTC.

This clonotype was seen only a few times. As DNA, the CDR3 is TGTGCCAGCAGCCAAGATATGAGACTAGCGGGGGGGACCCTCCAAGAGACCCAGTACTTC. Translated: CASSQDMRLAGGTLQETQYF. V usage is TRBV4-2 and J usage is TRBJ2-5, with 14 nucleotides matching TRBD2. Trimming at V came to 0 bases and at J to 1 base, leaving 10 bases not matched to a gene. The CDR3 is 20 amino acids. Per germline, CDR1 LGHNA and CDR2 YNFKEQ.